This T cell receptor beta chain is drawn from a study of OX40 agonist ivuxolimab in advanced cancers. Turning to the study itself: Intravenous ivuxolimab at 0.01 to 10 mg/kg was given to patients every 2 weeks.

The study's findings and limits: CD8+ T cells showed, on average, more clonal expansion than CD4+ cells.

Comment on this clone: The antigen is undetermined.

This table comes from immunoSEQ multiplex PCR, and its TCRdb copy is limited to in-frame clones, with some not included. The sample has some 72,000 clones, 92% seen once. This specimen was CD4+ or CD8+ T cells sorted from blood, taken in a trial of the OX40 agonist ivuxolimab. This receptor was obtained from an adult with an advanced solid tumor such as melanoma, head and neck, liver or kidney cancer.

The DNA for the CDR3 is TGTGCCAGCAGTTCTGGGGCCAACGTCCTGACTTTC. Protein product: CASSSGANVLTF. V usage is TRBV28 and J usage is TRBJ2-6; no clear D. CDR1 and CDR2 (germline): MDHEN, SYDVKM. V dropped 4 bases and J dropped 2 bases, with 0 bases sitting between them. The CDR3 has 12 amino acids.